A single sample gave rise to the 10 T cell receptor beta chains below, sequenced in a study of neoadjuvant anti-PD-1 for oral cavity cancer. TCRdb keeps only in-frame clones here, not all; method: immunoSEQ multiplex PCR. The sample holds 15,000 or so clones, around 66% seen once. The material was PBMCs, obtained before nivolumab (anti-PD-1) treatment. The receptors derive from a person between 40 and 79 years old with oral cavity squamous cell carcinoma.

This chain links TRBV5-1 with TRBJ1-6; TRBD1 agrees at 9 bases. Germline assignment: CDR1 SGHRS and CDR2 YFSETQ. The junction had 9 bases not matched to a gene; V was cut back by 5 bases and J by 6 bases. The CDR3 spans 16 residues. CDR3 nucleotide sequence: TGCGCCAGCAGTTTTGAACCGGGACAGGGTAATTCACCCCTCCACTTT. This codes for CASSFEPGQGNSPLHF.

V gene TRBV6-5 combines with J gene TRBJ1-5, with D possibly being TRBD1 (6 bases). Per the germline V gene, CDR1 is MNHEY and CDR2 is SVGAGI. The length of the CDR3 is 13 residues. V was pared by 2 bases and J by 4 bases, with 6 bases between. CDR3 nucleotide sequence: TGTGCCAGCAGTTACGACAGGAATCAGCCCCAGCATTTT. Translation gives CASSYDRNQPQHF.

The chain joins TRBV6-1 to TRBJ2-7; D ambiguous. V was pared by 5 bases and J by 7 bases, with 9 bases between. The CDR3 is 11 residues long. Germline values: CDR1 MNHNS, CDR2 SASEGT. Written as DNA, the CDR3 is TGTGCCAGCAGTCTCTGGGGAGAGCAGTACTTC. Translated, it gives CASSLWGEQYF.

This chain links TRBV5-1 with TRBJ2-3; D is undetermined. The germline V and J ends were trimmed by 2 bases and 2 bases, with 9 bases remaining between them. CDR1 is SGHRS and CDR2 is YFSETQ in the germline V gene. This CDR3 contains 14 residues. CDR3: CASSFDLPTDTQYF. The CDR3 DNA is TGCGCCAGCAGCTTCGACTTGCCCACAGATACGCAGTATTTT.

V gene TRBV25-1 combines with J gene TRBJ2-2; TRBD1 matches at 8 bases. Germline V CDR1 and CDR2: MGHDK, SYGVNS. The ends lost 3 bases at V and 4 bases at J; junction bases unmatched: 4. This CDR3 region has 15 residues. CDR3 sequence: CASSDDRGGTGELFF. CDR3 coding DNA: TGTGCCAGCAGTGACGACAGGGGTGGCACCGGGGAGCTGTTTTTT.

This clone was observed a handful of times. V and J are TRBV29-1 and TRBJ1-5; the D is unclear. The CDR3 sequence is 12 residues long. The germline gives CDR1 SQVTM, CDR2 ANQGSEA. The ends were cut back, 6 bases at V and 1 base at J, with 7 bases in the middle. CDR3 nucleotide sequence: TGCAGCGTGGGCGCAAGCAATCAGCCCCAGCATTTT. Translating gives CSVGASNQPQHF.

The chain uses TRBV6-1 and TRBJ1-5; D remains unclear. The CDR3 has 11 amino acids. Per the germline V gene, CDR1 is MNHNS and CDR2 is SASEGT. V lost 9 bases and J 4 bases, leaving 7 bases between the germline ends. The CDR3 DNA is TGTGCCAGTGGACGTAATCAGCCCCAGCATTTT. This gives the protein CASGRNQPQHF.

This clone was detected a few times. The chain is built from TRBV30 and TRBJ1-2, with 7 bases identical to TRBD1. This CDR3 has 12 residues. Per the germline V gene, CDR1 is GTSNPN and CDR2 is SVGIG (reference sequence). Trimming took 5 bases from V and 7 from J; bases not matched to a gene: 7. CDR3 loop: CAWQTGEGGYTF. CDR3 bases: TGTGCCTGGCAAACAGGGGAGGGTGGCTACACCTTC.

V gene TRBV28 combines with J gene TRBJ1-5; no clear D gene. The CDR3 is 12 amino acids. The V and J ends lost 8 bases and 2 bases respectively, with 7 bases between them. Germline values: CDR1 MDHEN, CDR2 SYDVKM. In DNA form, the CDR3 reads TGTGCCAGCCATGAGGGCAATCAGCCCCAGCATTTT. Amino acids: CASHEGNQPQHF.

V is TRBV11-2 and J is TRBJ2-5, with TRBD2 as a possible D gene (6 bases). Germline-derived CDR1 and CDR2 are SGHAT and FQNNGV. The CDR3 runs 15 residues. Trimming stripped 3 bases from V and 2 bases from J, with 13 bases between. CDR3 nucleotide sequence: TGTGCCAGCAGCTTGGGGGGAGCGCCACAAGAGACCCAGTACTTC. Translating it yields CASSLGGAPQETQYF.